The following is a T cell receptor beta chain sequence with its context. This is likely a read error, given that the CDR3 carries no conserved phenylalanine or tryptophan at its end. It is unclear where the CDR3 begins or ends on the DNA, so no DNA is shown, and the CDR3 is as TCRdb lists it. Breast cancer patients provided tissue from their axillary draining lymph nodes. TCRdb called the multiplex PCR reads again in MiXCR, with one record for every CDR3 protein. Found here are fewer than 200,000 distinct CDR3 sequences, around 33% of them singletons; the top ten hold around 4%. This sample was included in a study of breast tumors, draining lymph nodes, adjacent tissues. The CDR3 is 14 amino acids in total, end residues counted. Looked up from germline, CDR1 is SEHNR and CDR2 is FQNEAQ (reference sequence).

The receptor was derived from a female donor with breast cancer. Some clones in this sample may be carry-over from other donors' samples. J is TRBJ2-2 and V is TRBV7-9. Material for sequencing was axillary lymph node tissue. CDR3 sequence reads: CASSLEVNDGELFL.